This is a list of T cell receptor beta chains from one sample in a study of T cells in localized non-small cell lung cancer. The assay was immunoSEQ multiplex PCR, and TCRdb's table has in-frame clones only and misses some. The sample has under 95,000 clones, around 81% seen once; the top ten hold roughly 9%. The sequences come from peripheral blood, collected before any cancer treatment. The receptor source for this set is an older female donor with stage I lung adenocarcinoma. The CDR3 runs from the conserved cysteine through the conserved F or W. The D gene is left open where the match is weak.

d_gene	j_gene	v_gene	CDR3aa	CDR3nt
.	TRBJ2-7	TRBV6-5	CASSYSQGTTYEQYF	TGTGCCAGCAGTTACTCACAGGGTACAACCTACGAGCAGTACTTC
.	TRBJ1-4	TRBV15	CATSRGGNEKLFF	TGTGCCACCAGCAGAGGGGGGAATGAAAAACTGTTTTTT
.	TRBJ2-4	TRBV5-1	CASSPVLGAKNIQYF	TGCGCCAGCAGCCCGGTTTTAGGGGCCAAAAACATTCAGTACTTC
.	TRBJ1-4	TRBV10-3	CAISESPRQNEKLFF	TGTGCCATCAGTGAGTCCCCCAGACAGAATGAAAAACTGTTTTTT
.	TRBJ1-5	TRBV4-3	CASSQDVWGPGQPQHF	TGCGCCAGCAGCCAAGATGTATGGGGACCTGGACAGCCCCAGCATTTT
TRBD1	TRBJ2-5	TRBV5-1	CASSTGTGNWETQYF	TGCGCCAGCAGCACTGGGACAGGGAACTGGGAGACCCAGTACTTC
TRBD2	TRBJ2-1	TRBV11-3	CASSLGLSGGYNEQFF	TGTGCCAGCAGCTTGGGGTTATCGGGAGGGTACAATGAGCAGTTCTTC
TRBD2	TRBJ2-1	TRBV9	CASSAPGLADSFGFYNEQFF	TGTGCCAGCAGCGCCCCGGGACTAGCGGACTCATTCGGGTTTTACAATGAGCAGTTCTTC
.	TRBJ1-1	TRBV6-6	CASSRRGGLMNTEAFF	TGTGCCAGCAGTCGCCGCGGGGGACTAATGAACACTGAAGCTTTCTTT
TRBD1	TRBJ1-1	TRBV9	CASSVGTGLNTEAFF	TGTGCCAGCAGCGTAGGGACAGGGTTGAACACTGAAGCTTTCTTT
TRBD1	TRBJ1-2	TRBV5-1	CASSLVTGGIGYTF	TGCGCCAGCAGCTTGGTGACAGGGGGCATTGGCTACACCTTC
TRBD1	TRBJ2-7	TRBV10-3	CATLLGQGTYEQYF	TGTGCCACCCTTCTGGGACAGGGAACCTACGAGCAGTACTTC
.	TRBJ1-1	TRBV9	CASSVGGGRRDTEAFF	TGTGCCAGCAGCGTAGGTGGGGGGCGCAGGGACACTGAAGCTTTCTTT
TRBD2	TRBJ2-1	TRBV11-1	CASSLAGESHSYNEQFF	TGTGCCAGCAGCCTAGCGGGAGAGAGTCACTCCTACAATGAGCAGTTCTTC
TRBD1	TRBJ2-3	TRBV2	CASRQDRGFRDTQYF	TGTGCCAGCAGGCAGGACAGGGGGTTCAGAGATACGCAGTATTTT
.	TRBJ1-3	TRBV12-5	CASAPRDEGSGNTIYF	TGTGCTAGCGCCCCCCGGGACGAGGGCTCTGGAAACACCATATATTTT